Presented here are 9 T cell receptor beta chains from one specimen sequenced in a study of blood T cell repertoires in COVID-19. The protocol was immunoSEQ multiplex PCR, while the TCRdb copy is restricted to in-frame clones and leaves out a portion. Of roughly 270,000 clones listed, approximately 85% are singletons. The sample was peripheral blood. The receptors were sampled from a man between 45 and 60 years old with active or convalescent COVID-19.

The J gene is TRBJ2-7, the V gene TRBV5-6, with 9 positions matching TRBD1. Germline V gene data show CDR1 as SGHDT and CDR2 as YYEEEE. The J segment lost 2 bases and the V segment lost 2 bases, leaving 8 bases of the junction unmatched. There are 16 residues in the CDR3. CDR3 region: CASSFNMGTGTYEQYF. CDR3 bases: TGTGCCAGCAGCTTTAATATGGGGACAGGGACCTACGAGCAGTACTTC.

The V call is TRBV15, the J call TRBJ2-3, with D unclear. Trimming left V 1 base short and J 6 bases short, with 5 bases between. Germline CDR1 is LNHNV and CDR2 is YYDKDF (reference sequence). The CDR3 has 12 amino acids. The CDR3 DNA sequence: TGTGCCACCAGCAGAGTTTCGGATACGCAGTATTTT. Translating it yields CATSRVSDTQYF.

About this clone: At one end, the junction sequence differs from germline, possibly due to a read error. The rearrangement links TRBV27 to TRBJ2-7, with 9 nucleotides matching TRBD2. This CDR3 has 15 amino acids. The germline CDR1 and CDR2 sequences are MNHEY and SMNVEV (reference sequence). The CDR3 DNA follows: TGTGCCAGCAGTCGAATGGGACTAGCATCCTCCGAGCAGTACTTC. It translates to CASSRMGLASSEQYF.

For this clone: The junction does not match germline at one end; this may be a read error. This chain joins TRBV5-3 and TRBJ2-2; 11 bases align to TRBD2. TRBV5-3 is an ORF, with its function uncertain. CDR3 length: 16 residues. CDR3 protein: CVRSIRGLADTGELFF. CDR3 DNA: TGTGTCAGAAGTATTAGGGGACTAGCGGACACCGGGGAGCTGTTTTTT.

The chain uses TRBV25-1 and TRBJ2-5; D possibly corresponds to TRBD2 (5 bases). With 2 bases removed from V and 1 base from J, the gap between germline ends came to 11 bases. CDR1 is MGHDK and CDR2 is SYGVNS in the germline V gene. This CDR3 region has 15 residues. CDR3 sequence (DNA): TGTGCCAGCAGTGAAGCGGGTGTCTTCCAAGAGACCCAGTACTTC. It specifies CASSEAGVFQETQYF. The variable domain in full, completed from reference TRBV25-1 and TRBJ2-5, reads EADIYQTPRYLVIGTGKKITLECSQTMGHDKMYWYQQDPGMELHLIHYSYGVNSTEKGDLSSESTVSRIRTEHFPLTLESARPSHTSQYLCASSEAGVFQETQYFGPGTRLLVL.

The chain links TRBV7-6 to TRBJ1-1; 11 positions agree with TRBD1. In germline, CDR1 is SGHVS, CDR2 FNYEAQ. There are 16 residues in the CDR3. V lost 4 bases and J lost 1; bases outside the gene matches: 5. The CDR3 sequence: CASSSGQGGRNTEAFF. The CDR3, as DNA: TGTGCCAGCAGCTCGGGACAGGGGGGAAGGAACACTGAAGCTTTCTTT.

V is TRBV29-1 and J is TRBJ1-1; D is possibly TRBD1 (6 bases). CDR3 length equals 13 residues. Germline-derived CDR1 and CDR2 are SQVTM and ANQGSEA. Trimming removed 5 bases from V and 0 bases from J, with 10 bases in between. CDR3 DNA: TGCAGCGTTACAGGGAACCTGAACACTGAAGCTTTCTTT. Translation gives CSVTGNLNTEAFF.

The rearrangement uses TRBV29-1 and TRBJ2-1, with a weak D call TRBD2 (6 bases). This CDR3 is built from 12 residues. Germline loops: CDR1 SQVTM, CDR2 ANQGSEA. Trimming pared 8 bases from V and 7 bases from J, leaving 15 bases between. The CDR3 loop is CSLGGPANEQFF. CDR3 bases: TGCAGCTTGGGGGGACCGGCTAATGAGCAGTTCTTC.

The chain links TRBV18 to TRBJ1-5; no firm D call. Germline CDR1 reads KGHSH; CDR2 reads LQKENI. The CDR3 loop spans 15 amino acids. V was pared by 2 bases and J by 0 bases, with 8 bases between. This chain's CDR3 is CASSPGHNSNQPQHF. The CDR3 DNA reads as TGTGCCAGCTCACCAGGGCACAATAGCAATCAGCCCCAGCATTTT.